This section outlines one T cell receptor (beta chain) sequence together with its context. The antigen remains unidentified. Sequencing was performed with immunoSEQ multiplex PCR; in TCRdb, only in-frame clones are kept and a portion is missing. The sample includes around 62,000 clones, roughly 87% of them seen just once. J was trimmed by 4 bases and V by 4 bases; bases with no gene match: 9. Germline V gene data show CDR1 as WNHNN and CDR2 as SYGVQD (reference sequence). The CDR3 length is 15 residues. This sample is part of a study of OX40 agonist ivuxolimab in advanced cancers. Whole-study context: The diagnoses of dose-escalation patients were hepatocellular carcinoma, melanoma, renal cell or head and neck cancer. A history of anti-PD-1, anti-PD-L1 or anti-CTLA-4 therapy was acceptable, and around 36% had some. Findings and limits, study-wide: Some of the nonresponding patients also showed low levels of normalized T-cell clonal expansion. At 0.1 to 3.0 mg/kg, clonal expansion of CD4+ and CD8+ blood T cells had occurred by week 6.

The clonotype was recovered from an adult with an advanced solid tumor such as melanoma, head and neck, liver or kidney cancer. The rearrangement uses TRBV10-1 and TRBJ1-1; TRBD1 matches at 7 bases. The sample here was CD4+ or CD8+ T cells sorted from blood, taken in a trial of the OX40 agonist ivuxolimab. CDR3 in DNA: TGCGCCAGCAGTGGATGGGACAGTTTATCCACTGAAGCTTTCTTT. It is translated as CASSGWDSLSTEAFF.